The T cell receptor (beta chain) under discussion was sequenced for a study of cytomegalovirus exposure and HLA in healthy donors. PCR amplification relied on 60 Vbeta primers (plus 13 Jbeta primers). Repertoires were generated with immunoSEQ multiplex PCR, while TCRdb's copy carries only in-frame clones and drops some. Of some 150,000 clones in the sample, 77% were seen once. Germline V gene sequence: CDR1 MNHNS, CDR2 SASEGT. V shed 5 bases, J shed 2 bases, and the junction held 6 bases outside the gene matches. CDR3 length: 15 amino acids. The V and J genes are TRBV6-1 and TRBJ1-3, with 7 bases that match TRBD1. Material for sequencing was PBMCs. The sequence was obtained from a female donor in good health and CMV-seronegative. CDR3 residues: CASSFSGGTGNTIYF. The CDR3 nucleotides read TGTGCCAGCAGTTTTTCAGGGGGGACTGGAAACACCATATATTTT.